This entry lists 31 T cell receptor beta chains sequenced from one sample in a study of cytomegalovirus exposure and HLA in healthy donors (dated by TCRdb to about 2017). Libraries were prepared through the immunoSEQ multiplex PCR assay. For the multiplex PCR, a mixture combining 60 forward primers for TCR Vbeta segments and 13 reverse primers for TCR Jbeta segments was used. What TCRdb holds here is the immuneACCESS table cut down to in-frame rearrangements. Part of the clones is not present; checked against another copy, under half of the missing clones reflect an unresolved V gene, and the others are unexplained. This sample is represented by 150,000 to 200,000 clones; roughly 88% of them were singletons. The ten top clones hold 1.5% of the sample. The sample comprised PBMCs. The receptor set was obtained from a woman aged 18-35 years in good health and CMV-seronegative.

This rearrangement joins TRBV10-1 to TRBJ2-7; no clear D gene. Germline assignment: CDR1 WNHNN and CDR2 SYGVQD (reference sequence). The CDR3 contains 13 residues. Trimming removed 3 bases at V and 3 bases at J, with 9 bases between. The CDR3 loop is CASSDASSYEQYF. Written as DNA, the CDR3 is TGCGCCAGCAGTGATGCCTCCAGCTACGAGCAGTACTTC.

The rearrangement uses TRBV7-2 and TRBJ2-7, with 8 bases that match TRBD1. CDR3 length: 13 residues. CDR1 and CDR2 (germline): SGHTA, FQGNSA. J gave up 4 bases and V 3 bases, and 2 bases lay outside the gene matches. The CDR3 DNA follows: TGTGCCAGCAGCTTGGGACAGGTATACGAGCAGTACTTC. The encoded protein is CASSLGQVYEQYF.

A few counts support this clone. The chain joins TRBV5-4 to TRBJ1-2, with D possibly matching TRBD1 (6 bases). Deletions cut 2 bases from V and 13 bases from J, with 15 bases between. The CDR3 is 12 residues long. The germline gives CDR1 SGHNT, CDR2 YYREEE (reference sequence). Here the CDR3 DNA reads TGTGCCAGCAGCTTAACACAGGGATGGAGCACCTTC. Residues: CASSLTQGWSTF.

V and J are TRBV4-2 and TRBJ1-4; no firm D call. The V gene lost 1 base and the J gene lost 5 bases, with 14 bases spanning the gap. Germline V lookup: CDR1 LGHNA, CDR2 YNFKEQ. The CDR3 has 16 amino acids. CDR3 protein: CASSQAHGEVNEKLFF. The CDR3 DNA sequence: TGTGCCAGCAGCCAAGCCCACGGGGAAGTGAATGAAAAACTGTTTTTT.

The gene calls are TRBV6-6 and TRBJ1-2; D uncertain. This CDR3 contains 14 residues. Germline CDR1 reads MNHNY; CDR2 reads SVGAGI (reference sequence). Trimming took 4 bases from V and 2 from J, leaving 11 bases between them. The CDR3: CASSLVDTNYGYTF. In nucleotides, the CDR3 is TGTGCCAGCAGTTTGGTAGACACCAACTATGGCTACACCTTC.

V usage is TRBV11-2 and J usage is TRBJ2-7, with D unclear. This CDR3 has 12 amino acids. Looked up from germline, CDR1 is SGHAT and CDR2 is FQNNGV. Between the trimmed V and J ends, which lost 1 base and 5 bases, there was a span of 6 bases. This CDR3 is CASSLVRHEQYF. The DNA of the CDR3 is TGTGCCAGCAGCTTAGTCAGGCACGAGCAGTACTTC.

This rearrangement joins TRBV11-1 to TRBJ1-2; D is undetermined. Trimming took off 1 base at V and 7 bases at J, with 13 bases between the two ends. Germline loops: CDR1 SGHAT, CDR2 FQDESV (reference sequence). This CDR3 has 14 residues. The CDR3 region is CASSLEAIGSGYTF. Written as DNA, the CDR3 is TGTGCCAGCAGCTTAGAAGCGATCGGAAGTGGCTACACCTTC.

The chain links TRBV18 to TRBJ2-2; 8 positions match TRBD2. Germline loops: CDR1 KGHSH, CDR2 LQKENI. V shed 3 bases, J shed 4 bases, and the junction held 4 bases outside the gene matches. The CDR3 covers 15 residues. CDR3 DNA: TGTGCCAGCTCACCGGGTAGCGGGGTCACCGGGGAGCTGTTTTTT. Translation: CASSPGSGVTGELFF.

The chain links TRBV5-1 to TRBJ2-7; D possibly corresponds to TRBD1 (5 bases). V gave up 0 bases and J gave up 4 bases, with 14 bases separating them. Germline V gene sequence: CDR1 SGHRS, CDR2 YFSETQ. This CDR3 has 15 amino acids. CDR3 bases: TGCGCCAGCAGCTTGGGGATAGGGGCCCGGTACGAGCAGTACTTC. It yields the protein CASSLGIGARYEQYF. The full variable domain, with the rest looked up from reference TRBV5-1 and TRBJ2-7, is KAGVTQTPRYLIKTRGQQVTLSCSPISGHRSVSWYQQTPGQGLQFLFEYFSETQRNKGNFPGRFSGRQFSNSRSEMNVSTLELGDSALYLCASSLGIGARYEQYFGPGTRLTVT.

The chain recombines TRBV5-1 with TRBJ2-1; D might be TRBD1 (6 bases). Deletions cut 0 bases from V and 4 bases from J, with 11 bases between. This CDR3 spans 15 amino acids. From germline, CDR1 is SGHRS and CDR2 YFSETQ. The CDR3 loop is CASSLVQGEYNEQFF. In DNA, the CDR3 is TGCGCCAGCAGCTTGGTACAGGGTGAATACAATGAGCAGTTCTTC.

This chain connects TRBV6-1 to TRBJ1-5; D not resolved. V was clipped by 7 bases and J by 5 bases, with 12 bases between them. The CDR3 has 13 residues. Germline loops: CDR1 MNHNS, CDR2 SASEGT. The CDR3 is CASTMQADQPQHF. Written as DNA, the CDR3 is TGTGCCAGCACGATGCAGGCCGATCAGCCCCAGCATTTT.

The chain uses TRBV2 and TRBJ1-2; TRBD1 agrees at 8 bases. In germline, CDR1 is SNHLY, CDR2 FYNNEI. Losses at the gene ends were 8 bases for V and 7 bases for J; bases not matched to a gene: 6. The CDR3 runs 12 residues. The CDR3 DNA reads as TGTGCCAGCTACAGGGGGGTGAGTGGCTACACCTTC. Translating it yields CASYRGVSGYTF. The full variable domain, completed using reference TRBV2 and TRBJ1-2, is EPEVTQTPSHQVTQMGQEVILRCVPISNHLYFYWYRQILGQKVEFLVSFYNNEISEKSEIFDDQFSVERPDGSNFTLKIRSTKLEDSAMYFCASYRGVSGYTFGSGTRLTVV.

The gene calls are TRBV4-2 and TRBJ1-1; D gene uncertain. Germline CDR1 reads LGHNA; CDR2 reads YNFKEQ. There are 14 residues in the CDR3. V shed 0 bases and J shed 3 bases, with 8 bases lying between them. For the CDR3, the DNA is TGTGCCAGCAGCCAAGAATCGGGTTACACTGAAGCTTTCTTT. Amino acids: CASSQESGYTEAFF.

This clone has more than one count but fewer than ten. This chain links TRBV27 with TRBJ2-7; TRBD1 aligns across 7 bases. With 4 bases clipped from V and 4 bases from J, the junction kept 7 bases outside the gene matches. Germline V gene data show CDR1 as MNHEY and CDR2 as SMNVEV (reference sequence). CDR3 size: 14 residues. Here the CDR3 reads CASSWVGGRYEQYF. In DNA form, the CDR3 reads TGTGCCAGCAGTTGGGTAGGGGGCCGATACGAGCAGTACTTC.

The CDR3 DNA is TGTGCCAGACCGGGGGACAGGGAAGAAGCTTTCTTT. Encoded protein: CARPGDREEAFF. This sequence joins TRBV21-1 and TRBJ1-1; no DNA check was done on the table's D call, TRBD1. TRBV21-1 is a pseudogene. The CDR3 covers 12 residues.

CDR3 protein: CASSLVRGEAFF. The CDR3 nucleotides read TGTGCCAGCAGCTTAGTCAGGGGTGAAGCTTTCTTT. The rearrangement joins TRBV11-2 to TRBJ1-1; a weak D match, TRBD1 (6 bases). Germline V lookup: CDR1 SGHAT, CDR2 FQNNGV. The V end was cut by 1 base, the J end by 7 bases, with 7 bases between. The CDR3 sequence is 12 residues long.

For the CDR3, the DNA is TGTGCCAGCAGCCAGGTCACGAGGGGGGGGACTGAAGCTTTCTTT. This codes for CASSQVTRGGTEAFF. The chain carries TRBV5-5 and TRBJ1-1; D may be TRBD1 (6 bases). This CDR3 comprises 15 residues. CDR1 and CDR2 from the germline V gene are SGHKS and YYEKEE (reference sequence). Between the trimmed V and J ends, which lost 4 bases and 5 bases, there was a span of 18 bases.

Here the CDR3 reads CASSIDRGSGNTIYF. The CDR3 nucleotides are TGTGCCAGTAGTATCGACAGAGGCTCTGGAAACACCATATATTTT. The rearrangement uses TRBV19 and TRBJ1-3, with D possibly TRBD1 on 5 matching bases. V shed 3 bases and J shed 0 bases, with 9 bases lying between them. The length of the CDR3 is 15 residues. Per germline, CDR1 LNHDA and CDR2 SQIVND (reference sequence). Looking up the rest from reference TRBV19 and TRBJ1-3 gives the full variable domain: DGGITQSPKYLFRKEGQNVTLSCEQNLNHDAMYWYRQDPGQGLRLIYYSQIVNDFQKGDIAEGYSVSREKKESFPLTVTSAQKNPTAFYLCASSIDRGSGNTIYFGEGSWLTVV.

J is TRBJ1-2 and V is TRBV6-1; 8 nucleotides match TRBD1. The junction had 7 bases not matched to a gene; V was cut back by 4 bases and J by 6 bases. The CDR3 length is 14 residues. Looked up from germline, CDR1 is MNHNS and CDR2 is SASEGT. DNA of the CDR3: TGTGCCAGCAGTGTGTGGGACAGGCCAAATGGCTACACCTTC. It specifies CASSVWDRPNGYTF.

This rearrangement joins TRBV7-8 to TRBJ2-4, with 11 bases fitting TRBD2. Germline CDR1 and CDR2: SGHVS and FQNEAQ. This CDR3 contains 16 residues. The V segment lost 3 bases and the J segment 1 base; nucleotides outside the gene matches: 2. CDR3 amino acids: CASSFLAGGAKNIQYF. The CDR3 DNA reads TGTGCCAGCAGCTTCCTAGCGGGGGGCGCCAAAAACATTCAGTACTTC.

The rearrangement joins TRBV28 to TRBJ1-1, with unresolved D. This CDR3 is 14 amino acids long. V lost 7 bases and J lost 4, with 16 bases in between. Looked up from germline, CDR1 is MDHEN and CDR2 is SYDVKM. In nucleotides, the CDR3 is TGTGCCAGCACCACACCCCCGCGGGGCACTGAAGCTTTCTTT. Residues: CASTTPPRGTEAFF.

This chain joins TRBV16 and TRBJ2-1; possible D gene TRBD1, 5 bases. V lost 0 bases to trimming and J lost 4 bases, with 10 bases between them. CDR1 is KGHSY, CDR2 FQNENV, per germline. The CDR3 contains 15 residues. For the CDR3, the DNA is TGTGCCAGCAGCCAATCGGCCCCAGGGTACAATGAGCAGTTCTTC. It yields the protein CASSQSAPGYNEQFF.

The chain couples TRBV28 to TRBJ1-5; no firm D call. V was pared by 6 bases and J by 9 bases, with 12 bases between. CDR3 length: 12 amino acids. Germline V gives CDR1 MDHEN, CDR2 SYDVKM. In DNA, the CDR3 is TGTGCCAGCAGCTCTAGCCAACGGCCCCAGCATTTT. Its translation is CASSSSQRPQHF.

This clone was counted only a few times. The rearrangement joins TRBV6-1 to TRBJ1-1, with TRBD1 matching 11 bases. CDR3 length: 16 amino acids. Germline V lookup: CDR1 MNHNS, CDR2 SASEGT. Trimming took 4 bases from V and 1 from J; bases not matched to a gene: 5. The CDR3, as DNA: TGTGCCAGCAGTGGAGGACAGGGGGCAGGGAACACTGAAGCTTTCTTT. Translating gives CASSGGQGAGNTEAFF.

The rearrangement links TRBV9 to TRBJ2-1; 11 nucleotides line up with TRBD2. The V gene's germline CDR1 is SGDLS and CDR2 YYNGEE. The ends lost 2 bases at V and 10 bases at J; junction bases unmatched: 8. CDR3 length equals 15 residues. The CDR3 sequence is CASSVTSGGPLEQFF. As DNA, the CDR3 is TGTGCCAGCAGCGTTACTAGCGGGGGTCCCCTCGAGCAGTTCTTC.

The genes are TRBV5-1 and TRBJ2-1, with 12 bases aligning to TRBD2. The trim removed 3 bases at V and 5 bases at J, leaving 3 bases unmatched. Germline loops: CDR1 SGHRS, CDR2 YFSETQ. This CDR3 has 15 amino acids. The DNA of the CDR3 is TGCGCCAGCAGCTCAACTAGCGGGGGGAACAATGAGCAGTTCTTC. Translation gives CASSSTSGGNNEQFF.

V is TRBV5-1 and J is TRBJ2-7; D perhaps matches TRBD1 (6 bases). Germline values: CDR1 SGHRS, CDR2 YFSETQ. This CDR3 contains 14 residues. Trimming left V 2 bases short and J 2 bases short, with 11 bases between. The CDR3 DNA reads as TGCGCCAGCAGCTTAAGGACAGAAACCTACGAGCAGTACTTC. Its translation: CASSLRTETYEQYF.

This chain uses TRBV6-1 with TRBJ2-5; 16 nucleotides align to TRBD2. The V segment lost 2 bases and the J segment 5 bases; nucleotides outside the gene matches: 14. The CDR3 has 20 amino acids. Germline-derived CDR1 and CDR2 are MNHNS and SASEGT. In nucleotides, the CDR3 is TGTGCCAGCAGTGAATGGTTTCCCGGGACTAGCGGGGGGGCGGGGGAGACCCAGTACTTC. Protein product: CASSEWFPGTSGGAGETQYF.

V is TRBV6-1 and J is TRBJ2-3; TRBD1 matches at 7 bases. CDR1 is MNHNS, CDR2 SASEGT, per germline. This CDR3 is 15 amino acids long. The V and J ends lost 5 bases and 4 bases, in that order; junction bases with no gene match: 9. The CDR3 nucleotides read TGTGCCAGCAGTACAGGGGCTCGGTACTCAGATACGCAGTATTTT. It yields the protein CASSTGARYSDTQYF.

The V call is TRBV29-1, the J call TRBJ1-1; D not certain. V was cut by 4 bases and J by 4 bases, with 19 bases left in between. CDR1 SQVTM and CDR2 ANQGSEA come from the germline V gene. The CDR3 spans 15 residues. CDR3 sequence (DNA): TGCAGCGTTGTGTGGTTTACAGCCCGGTCCACTGAAGCTTTCTTT. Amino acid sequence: CSVVWFTARSTEAFF.

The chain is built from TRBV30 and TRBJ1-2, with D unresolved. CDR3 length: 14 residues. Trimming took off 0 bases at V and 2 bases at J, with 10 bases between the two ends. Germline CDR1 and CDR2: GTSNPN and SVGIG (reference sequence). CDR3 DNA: TGTGCCTGGAGTGTACATCGGGGAAACTATGGCTACACCTTC. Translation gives CAWSVHRGNYGYTF.